The present T cell receptor (beta chain) was sequenced within a study of PD-1 blockade in classical Hodgkin lymphoma. General study findings and limits: By C4D1, CD4+ diversity increased significantly, especially in complete responders. Patients who responded completely had about the same baseline diversity as newly diagnosed patients.

A word on this clone: No antigen is known for it.

This table comes from immunoSEQ multiplex PCR, and its TCRdb copy is limited to in-frame clones, with some not included. The sample has roughly 35,000 clones; about 91% are singletons. Patients all relapsed after autologous stem cell transplantation, and there was variation in brentuximab vedotin exposure. Complete response, partial response or progressive disease constituted the best responses recorded. Germline CDR1 is MNHNY and CDR2 is SVGAGI (reference sequence). This CDR3 contains 13 residues. The germline V and J ends were trimmed by 7 bases and 4 bases, with 11 bases remaining between them. This clonotype originated in a human donor with classical Hodgkin lymphoma. The rearrangement links TRBV6-6 to TRBJ1-3, with a weak D call TRBD1 (5 bases). Sequenced material: peripheral blood mononuclear cells (PBMCs), taken before the second cycle of nivolumab. Here the CDR3 reads CASTIDSGNTIYF. Here the CDR3 DNA reads TGTGCCAGCACCATAGACAGCGGAAACACCATATATTTT.